This T cell receptor beta chain was identified during a study of shared clonotypes between healthy human individuals. The CDR3 runs 14 residues. The ends were cut back, 4 bases at V and 3 bases at J, with 13 bases in the middle. Germline CDR1 is SGHRS and CDR2 is YFSETQ. Study-wide points: It was the few donors that limited the genetic and exposure-history diversity represented. An expected dependence of interdonor clonotype sharing on sequencing depth was noted. The sampled material consisted only of blood, and tissue repertoires are likely to differ.

Genomic DNA of each subset was evenly split across several immunoSEQ plates. The table came from immunoSEQ multiplex PCR; TCRdb's copy has only in-frame clones and leaves some out. Of approximately 460,000 clones in the sample, approximately 77% were seen once. As concerns this clone: Its target is not known.

The rearrangement uses TRBV5-1 and TRBJ2-5, with D perhaps TRBD1 or TRBD2 (5 bases each). This TCR came from a woman aged 35 to 49 in good health. Some clones in this sample may be carry-over from other donors' samples. The sample taken for sequencing was PBMCs. The CDR3 coding sequence is TGCGCCAGCAGCGTCGGGACCAGAAAAGAGACCCAGTACTTC. Its protein product is CASSVGTRKETQYF.